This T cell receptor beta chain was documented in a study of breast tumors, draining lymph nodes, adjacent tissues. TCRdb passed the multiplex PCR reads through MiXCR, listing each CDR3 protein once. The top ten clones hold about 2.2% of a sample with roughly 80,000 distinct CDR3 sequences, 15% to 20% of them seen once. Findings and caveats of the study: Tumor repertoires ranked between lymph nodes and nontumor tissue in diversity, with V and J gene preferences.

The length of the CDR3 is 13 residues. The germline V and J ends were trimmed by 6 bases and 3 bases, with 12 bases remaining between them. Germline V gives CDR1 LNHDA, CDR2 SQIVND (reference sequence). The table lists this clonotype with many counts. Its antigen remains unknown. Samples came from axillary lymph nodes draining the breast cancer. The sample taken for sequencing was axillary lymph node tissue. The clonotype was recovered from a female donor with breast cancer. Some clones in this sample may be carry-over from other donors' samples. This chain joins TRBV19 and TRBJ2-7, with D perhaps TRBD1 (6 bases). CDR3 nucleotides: TGTGCCAGTAGCGACAGGCAATTCTACGAGCAGTACTTC. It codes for CASSDRQFYEQYF.